A single sample is the source of the 8 T cell receptor beta chains below, sequenced in a study of Graves' ophthalmopathy and Graves' hyperthyroidism. Amplified material comprised TCR beta CDR3 regions derived from RNA transcripts. Amplification began with first-round RT-PCR using HTBI primers, then second-round multiplex PCR was performed. A single record per CDR3 protein comes from TCRdb applying MiXCR to the multiplex PCR reads. Of hundreds of thousands of distinct CDR3 sequences listed, 40% were seen once; the top ten hold around 40%. The sequenced material came from peripheral blood. These receptors were obtained from an adult man with Graves' ophthalmopathy.

The rearrangement joins TRBV29-1 to TRBJ1-3; possible D gene TRBD1, 5 bases. The CDR3 totals 13 residues. Trimming took off 3 bases at V and 5 bases at J, with 11 bases between the two ends. From germline, CDR1 is SQVTM and CDR2 ANQGSEA. The CDR3 reads CSVDGGSRNTIYF. DNA of the CDR3: TGCAGCGTTGACGGGGGATCGCGAAACACCATATATTTT.

With respect to this clonotype: This may arise from a read error, as a much more abundant clone is one base away. The chain carries TRBV2 and TRBJ1-1, with no clear D. Trimming pared 6 bases from V and 4 bases from J, leaving 15 bases between. Germline values: CDR1 SNHLY, CDR2 FYNNEI. The CDR3 covers 14 residues. The CDR3 nucleotides read TGTGCCAGCAGCGCTACAGCCGGGAGCACTGAAGCTTTCTTT. Amino acids: CASSATAGSTEAFF. The full variable domain, in which reference TRBV2 and TRBJ1-1 provide the parts outside the CDR3, is EPEVTQTPSHQVTQMGQEVILRCVPISNHLYFYWYRQILGQKVEFLVSFYNNEISEKSEIFDDQFSVERPDGSNFTLKIRSTKLEDSAMYFCASSATAGSTEAFFGQGTRLTVV.

This clonotype was observed many times. This chain connects TRBV20-1 to TRBJ1-4; TRBD1 is a possible D gene (5 bases). The V and J ends lost 5 bases and 5 bases respectively, with 12 bases between them. The V gene's germline CDR1 is DFQATT and CDR2 SNEGSKA (reference sequence). This CDR3 is 13 amino acids long. CDR3 residues: CSALGQENEKLFF. Here the CDR3 DNA reads TGCAGTGCTTTGGGGCAGGAGAATGAAAAACTGTTTTTT.

Worth noting for this clonotype: A read error may explain this, as a much larger clone is one base away. The J gene is TRBJ1-2, the V gene TRBV20-1, with D perhaps matching TRBD1 (5 bases). The CDR3 totals 13 residues. The V gene lost 3 bases and the J gene lost 5 bases, with 13 bases spanning the gap. The germline V gene has CDR1 DFQATT and CDR2 SNEGSKA (reference sequence). DNA of the CDR3: TGCAGTGCTAGTTTGTCCCGGGGGTATGGCTACACCTTC. Protein sequence: CSASLSRGYGYTF.

This clonotype came up many times. The rearrangement joins TRBV7-6 to TRBJ1-1; D is possibly TRBD1 (5 bases). Trimming cost V 5 bases and J 7 bases, with 14 bases left between them. The CDR3 has 13 amino acids. CDR1 SGHVS and CDR2 FNYEAQ come from the germline V gene. The CDR3 here is CASSLGGEGEAFF. In nucleotides, the CDR3 is TGTGCCAGCAGCCTCGGGGGTGAGGGTGAAGCTTTCTTT.

At least ten counts were recorded for this clonotype. CDR3 region: CASSEAPGEVELFF. DNA of the CDR3: TGTGCCAGCAGTGAAGCCCCTGGGGAGGTGGAGCTGTTTTTT. The chain carries TRBV25-1 and TRBJ2-2; D is possibly TRBD2 (6 bases). The CDR3 runs to 14 residues. Trimming took off 2 bases at V and 10 bases at J, with 14 bases between the two ends. Germline V lookup: CDR1 MGHDK, CDR2 SYGVNS.

This clonotype occurred many times. The chain combines TRBV7-9 with TRBJ1-2; 7 bases match TRBD1. Germline CDR1 and CDR2: SEHNR and FQNEAQ (reference sequence). Losses at the gene ends were 5 bases for V and 1 base for J; bases not matched to a gene: 7. The length of the CDR3 is 15 residues. The CDR3 reads CASSDPGGDNYGYTF. The DNA of the CDR3 is TGTGCCAGCAGCGACCCAGGGGGTGATAACTATGGCTACACCTTC. The entire variable domain, with the rest obtained from reference TRBV7-9 and TRBJ1-2, is as follows: DTGVSQNPRHKITKRGQNVTFRCDPISEHNRLYWYRQTLGQGPEFLTYFQNEAQLEKSRLLSDRFSAERPKGSFSTLEIQRTEQGDSAMYLCASSDPGGDNYGYTFGSGTRLTVV.

The genes are TRBV29-1 and TRBJ1-4, with unresolved D. Trimming stripped 3 bases from V and 8 bases from J, with 10 bases between. Germline CDR1 SQVTM, CDR2 ANQGSEA. The CDR3 runs to 12 residues. CDR3: CSVENGREKLFF. Written as DNA, the CDR3 is TGCAGCGTTGAGAATGGGCGAGAAAAACTGTTTTTT. The whole variable domain, filled in from reference TRBV29-1 and TRBJ1-4, reads SAVISQKPSRDICQRGTSLTIQCQVDSQVTMMFWYRQQPGQSLTLIATANQGSEATYESGFVIDKFPISRPNLTFSTLTVSNMSPEDSSIYLCSVENGREKLFFGSGTQLSVL.